The rows below give T cell receptor beta chains drawn from one sample of a study of blood T cell repertoires in COVID-19. Repertoires were generated with immunoSEQ multiplex PCR, while TCRdb's copy carries only in-frame clones and drops some. Here the sample spans some 89,000 clones, around nine tenths being singletons. Material for sequencing was peripheral blood. The receptors were sampled from a man aged 60-69 years with acute or convalescent COVID-19. CDR3s include the opening cysteine and the closing phenylalanine or tryptophan. The D gene is left open where the match is weak. The size field is filled for only some rows; it gives once, few, many or a size class.

J | D | size | V | DNA | CDR3
TRBJ1-3 | . | few | TRBV14 | TGTGCCAGCAGCCAAAGTCAGGGCTCTGGAAACACCATATATTTT | CASSQSQGSGNTIYF
TRBJ1-2 | . | . | TRBV15 | TGTGCCACCAGCAGCCTCGGGAGGGTCAGGGCTTCGGGCTACACCTTC | CATSSLGRVRASGYTF
TRBJ1-6 | TRBD1 | . | TRBV27 | TGTGCCAGCAGTTTTGAGGCCGGGACAGGGAATTCACCCCTCCACTTT | CASSFEAGTGNSPLHF
TRBJ1-3 | TRBD1 | . | TRBV7-8 | TGTGCCAGCAGATTGACAGGGACGGGAAACACCATATATTTT | CASRLTGTGNTIYF
TRBJ1-4 | TRBD1 | . | TRBV7-9 | TGTGCCAGCAGCTACCCCCCCGGGACAGGTCGCGAAAAACTGTTTTTT | CASSYPPGTGREKLFF
TRBJ2-7 | TRBD1 | . | TRBV5-5 | TGTGCCAGCAACCTCGAGGACAGGAACTCCTACGAGCAGTACTTC | CASNLEDRNSYEQYF
TRBJ2-2 | . | . | TRBV6-5 | TGTGCCAGCAGCAGAGCAGGGGCCACCGGGGAGCTGTTTTTT | CASSRAGATGELFF
TRBJ1-2 | TRBD1 | . | TRBV30 | TGTGCCTGGAATCCGGGACAGGGTTTCTATGGCTACACCTTC | CAWNPGQGFYGYTF
TRBJ1-4 | . | . | TRBV2 | TGTGCCAGCAGTGAACCTTACAGTGCAACTAATGAAAAACTGTTTTTT | CASSEPYSATNEKLFF
TRBJ1-1 | TRBD1 | . | TRBV5-1 | TGCGCCAGCAGCTTTCTAACAGGGGTAAACACTGAAGCTTTCTTT | CASSFLTGVNTEAFF
TRBJ1-5 | . | . | TRBV6-5 | TGTGCCAGCAGTTTATACAGGGTGGGCAATCAGCCCCAGCATTTT | CASSLYRVGNQPQHF
TRBJ1-1 | TRBD1 | . | TRBV5-4 | TGTGCCAGCAGCTTTCGCGAGGGGGCGAGGACTGAAGCTTTCTTT | CASSFREGARTEAFF
TRBJ1-5 | TRBD1 | . | TRBV18 | TGTGCCAGCTCACCGGGACAGGGTAATCAGCCCCAGCATTTT | CASSPGQGNQPQHF
TRBJ1-5 | . | once | TRBV2 | TGTGCCAGCAGTGAAGAGTCAGGCAATCAGCCCCAGCATTTT | CASSEESGNQPQHF
TRBJ1-2 | TRBD1 | once | TRBV25-1 | TGTGCCAGTAGGGACAGCTCCTATGGCTACACCTTC | CASRDSSYGYTF
TRBJ1-2 | . | . | TRBV2 | TGTGCCAGCTCCCGGAGCCGTAACGCAGCTAACTATGGCTACACCTTC | CASSRSRNAANYGYTF
TRBJ2-5 | . | . | TRBV27 | TGTGCCAGCAGGGGTTGGCAAGGACTCCAAGAGACCCAGTACTTC | CASRGWQGLQETQYF
TRBJ2-1 | . | . | TRBV18 | TGTGCCAGCTCACTTACTAACTACAATGAGCAGTTCTTC | CASSLTNYNEQFF
TRBJ2-3 | TRBD2 | . | TRBV7-2 | TGTGCCAGCAGCTTAGTGACGGGGGGGCGGTCGGATACGCAGTATTTT | CASSLVTGGRSDTQYF
TRBJ1-1 | . | . | TRBV9 | TGTGCCAGCAGCGTGGACAGGAACACTGAAGCTTTCTTT | CASSVDRNTEAFF
TRBJ1-2 | TRBD1 | . | TRBV5-4 | TGTGCCAGCAGCGAGACAGGGGTATATGGCTACACCTTC | CASSETGVYGYTF
TRBJ1-1 | TRBD1 | . | TRBV15 | TGTGCCACCAGCAGAGGTGAGGACAGGGGAACTGAAGCTTTCTTT | CATSRGEDRGTEAFF
TRBJ1-2 | TRBD1 | . | TRBV3-1/TRBV3-2 | TGTGCCAGCAGCTCCGGGACAGGGGCCTATGGCTACACCTTC | CASSSGTGAYGYTF
TRBJ2-2 | . | once | TRBV20-1 | TGCAGTGCTAGTCGTCTAGGATCGAACACCGGGGAGCTGTTTTTT | CSASRLGSNTGELFF
TRBJ2-5 | . | . | TRBV5-4 | TGTGCCAGCAGCAACCCCGGGACACCCCAAGAGACCCAGTACTTC | CASSNPGTPQETQYF
TRBJ1-3 | TRBD1 | . | TRBV3-1/TRBV3-2 | TGTGCCAGCAGCCAAGGGACAGGGGGCTTTGTTGGAAACACCATATATTTT | CASSQGTGGFVGNTIYF
TRBJ1-1 | TRBD1 | . | TRBV7-9 | TGTGCCACGGACAGGGGAGGTCCTCTGAACACTGAAGCTTTCTTT | CATDRGGPLNTEAFF
TRBJ1-2 | . | . | TRBV27 | TGTGCCAGCAGTCGGGGTGGGGGGGTTAACTATGGCTACACCTTC | CASSRGGGVNYGYTF
TRBJ1-2 | . | . | TRBV29-1 | TGCAGCGTTGAAGGGACAGTCTCTAACTATGGCTACACCTTC | CSVEGTVSNYGYTF
TRBJ1-6 | TRBD1 | once | TRBV4-1 | TGCGCCAGCAGCCCTAGCTCGGGACAGGTTTTCTCCTATAATTCACCCCTCCACTTT | CASSPSSGQVFSYNSPLHF
TRBJ1-2 | TRBD1 | . | TRBV27 | TGTGCCAGCAGTACCTCAGGGGGAGGAGGCTACACCTTC | CASSTSGGGGYTF
TRBJ1-2 | TRBD1 | few | TRBV10-3 | TGTGCCATCAGTGACTCGACAGGGGTAAGGAACTATGGCTACACCTTC | CAISDSTGVRNYGYTF
TRBJ1-1 | TRBD1 | once | TRBV30 | TGTGCCTGGACCGCGACAGGGGGCTTACCCCTCATCATTGAAGCTTTCTTT | CAWTATGGLPLIIEAFF
TRBJ2-1 | . | once | TRBV6-5 | TGTGCCAGCAGTAAGGACAGCTACAATGAGCAGTTCTTC | CASSKDSYNEQFF
TRBJ1-2 | TRBD1 | . | TRBV27 | TGTGCCAGCAGTTTGAAGGGACAGGGGTTGGGCTACACCTTC | CASSLKGQGLGYTF
TRBJ1-2 | TRBD1 | . | TRBV7-8 | TGTGCCAGCAGCTCGGGACAGGGGGCGCGCGGCTACACCTTC | CASSSGQGARGYTF
TRBJ1-6 | . | . | TRBV30 | TGTGCCTTCGAGGGGCAGGGGCAAAATTCACCCCTCCACTTT | CAFEGQGQNSPLHF
TRBJ1-4 | TRBD1 | . | TRBV7-9 | TGTGCCAGCAGCCGGACAGGGGGAACTGAAAAACTGTTTTTT | CASSRTGGTEKLFF
TRBJ1-2 | TRBD1 | few | TRBV7-2 | TGTGCCAGCAGTCGGGACAGTTCCTATGGCTACACCTTC | CASSRDSSYGYTF
TRBJ1-4 | . | . | TRBV2 | TGTGCCAGCAGTCTCCGGAGGGTAATAACTAATGAAAAACTGTTTTTT | CASSLRRVITNEKLFF
TRBJ1-5 | TRBD1 | . | TRBV30 | TGTGCCTGGAGTGTACGGGGGACAGGTAGCAATCAGCCCCAGCATTTT | CAWSVRGTGSNQPQHF
TRBJ1-1 | . | . | TRBV9 | TGTGCCAGCAGCTCTACCTTTGGGGACACCTATGGGGACACTGAAGCTTTCTTT | CASSSTFGDTYGDTEAFF
TRBJ2-1 | TRBD2 | . | TRBV5-1 | TGCGCCAGTAAACCCTTAGCGGGGGGCTACAATGAGCAGTTCTTC | CASKPLAGGYNEQFF
TRBJ2-7 | . | . | TRBV20-1 | TGCAGTGCTAGTTACAGCACCTACGAGCAGTACTTC | CSASYSTYEQYF
TRBJ1-5 | . | . | TRBV12-3/TRBV12-4 | TGTGCCAGCAGTTTAGGGGCCAATCAGCCCCAGCATTTT | CASSLGANQPQHF
TRBJ2-3 | . | . | TRBV4-2 | TGTGCCAGCAGCCAAGCGGGAGAAGGCACAGATACGCAGTATTTT | CASSQAGEGTDTQYF
TRBJ2-7 | . | . | TRBV5-1 | TGCGCCAGCAGACACTTACAGGATGCGGTCCTCTCCGAGCAGTACTTC | CASRHLQDAVLSEQYF
TRBJ2-5 | . | . | TRBV29-1 | TGCAGCGTTGCCCTACAGGGATACCAAGAGACCCAGTACTTC | CSVALQGYQETQYF
TRBJ1-2 | . | . | TRBV19 | TGTGCCAGTAGTATAACCCAGGGAGGGCGTGCTGCTTATGGCTACACCTTC | CASSITQGGRAAYGYTF
TRBJ1-2 | TRBD1 | . | TRBV6-6 | TGTGCCAGCAGTCAACACAAATATGGACAGGGAGTAGGATATGGCTACACCTTC | CASSQHKYGQGVGYGYTF
TRBJ2-5 | . | . | TRBV21-1 | TGTGCCAGCAGCAGACCAGGGGCGGGCGAGACCCAGTACTTC | CASSRPGAGETQYF
TRBJ1-2 | . | . | TRBV7-2 | TGTGCCAGCAGCCCGTACCTACCGAACTATGGCTACACCTTC | CASSPYLPNYGYTF
TRBJ2-7 | TRBD1 | . | TRBV11-2 | TGTGCCAGCAGCTTACCCCTCGGAACAGGGGACGAGCAGTACTTC | CASSLPLGTGDEQYF
TRBJ1-1 | . | . | TRBV18 | TGTGCCAGCTCACTCCAGGGTGGCACTGAAGCTTTCTTT | CASSLQGGTEAFF
TRBJ1-3 | . | . | TRBV6-5 | TGTGCCAGCAGTTACTCGACGCCAGGGGCTGGAAACACCATATATTTT | CASSYSTPGAGNTIYF
TRBJ2-2 | TRBD1 | . | TRBV6-6 | TGTGCCAGCAGTTTCGGACAGGGGCCTAAAACCGGGGAGCTGTTTTTT | CASSFGQGPKTGELFF
TRBJ1-1 | . | . | TRBV7-6 | TGTGCCAGCAGCTCGCGGGGGGCGGGGGTTCGAGGAGCTTTCTTT | CASSSRGAGVRGAFF
TRBJ2-5 | . | . | TRBV24-1 | TGTGCCACCAGTGATACCCCCGGGACAACCGACGGTGGGACCCAGTACTTC | CATSDTPGTTDGGTQYF